Below, 16 T cell receptor beta chains from the same sample are listed, as sequenced in a study of blood T cell repertoires in COVID-19. Sequencing was performed with immunoSEQ multiplex PCR; in TCRdb, only in-frame clones are kept and a portion is missing. The top ten clones hold roughly 3% of a sample with a few hundred thousand clones, approximately 82% of them seen once. Specimen: peripheral blood. The receptor set was obtained from a woman under 30 with acute or convalescent COVID-19.

This clone came up a few times. V usage is TRBV4-3 and J usage is TRBJ2-1; no clear D. Germline V gene lookup returns CDR1 LGHNA and CDR2 YSLEER. The length of the CDR3 is 15 residues. V lost 0 bases to trimming and J lost 4 bases, with 10 bases between them. As DNA, the CDR3 is TGCGCCAGCAGCCAAGAAATAGCCCAGTACAATGAGCAGTTCTTC. This gives the protein CASSQEIAQYNEQFF.

J is TRBJ2-3 and V is TRBV6-6; TRBD2 agrees at 11 bases. The CDR3 consists of 17 residues. J gave up 4 bases and V 5 bases, and 11 bases lay outside the gene matches. The germline V gene has CDR1 MNHNY and CDR2 SVGAGI (reference sequence). As DNA, the CDR3 is TGTGCCAGCAGTCCCCCGACTAGCGGGAAAGGGGCAGATACGCAGTATTTT. It translates to CASSPPTSGKGADTQYF.

This chain connects TRBV28 to TRBJ1-1, with 8 nucleotides matching TRBD1. The CDR3 consists of 14 residues. CDR1 and CDR2 (germline): MDHEN, SYDVKM. V gave up 6 bases and J gave up 1 base; unmatched junction bases: 4. Here the CDR3 reads CASSWDRSNTEAFF. The CDR3 DNA reads as TGTGCCAGCAGCTGGGACAGGTCGAACACTGAAGCTTTCTTT. The variable domain in full, completed from reference TRBV28 and TRBJ1-1, reads DVKVTQSSRYLVKRTGEKVFLECVQDMDHENMFWYRQDPGLGLRLIYFSYDVKMKEKGDIPEGYSVSREKKERFSLILESASTNQTSMYLCASSWDRSNTEAFFGQGTRLTVV.

This clone has a handful of counts. The CDR3 here is CAWSVGKTGSTGNTIYF. CDR3 sequence (DNA): TGTGCCTGGAGTGTTGGGAAGACAGGGTCCACTGGAAACACCATATATTTT. The chain recombines TRBV30 with TRBJ1-3, with 7 bases identical to TRBD1. Trimming removed 0 bases from V and 2 bases from J; junction bases left unmatched: 10. Looked up from germline, CDR1 is GTSNPN and CDR2 is SVGIG (reference sequence). This CDR3 is 17 amino acids long.

The gene calls are TRBV5-1 and TRBJ2-1, with 10 bases matching TRBD2. Trimming removed 5 bases from V and 11 bases from J; junction bases left unmatched: 28. The germline V gene encodes CDR1 SGHRS and CDR2 YFSETQ. CDR3 length equals 20 residues. The CDR3 coding sequence is TGCGCCAGCAGTTATGTTCCGGGACAGGACGGACTAGCGGACCGAAGAAAGCAGTTCTTC. Encoded protein: CASSYVPGQDGLADRRKQFF.

The V and J genes are TRBV7-8 and TRBJ2-2; D is uncertain. There are 12 residues in the CDR3. With 0 bases removed from V and 7 bases from J, the gap between germline ends came to 3 bases. Germline CDR1 and CDR2: SGHVS and FQNEAQ. The CDR3 region is CASSLARGELFF. CDR3 in DNA: TGTGCCAGCAGCTTAGCGCGCGGGGAGCTGTTTTTT.

The chain combines TRBV27 with TRBJ1-4; D not certain. CDR3 length: 14 amino acids. The germline V gene has CDR1 MNHEY and CDR2 SMNVEV (reference sequence). The V and J ends lost 3 bases and 3 bases respectively, with 8 bases between them. CDR3 amino acids: CASSFADSNEKLFF. Here the CDR3 DNA reads TGTGCCAGCAGTTTCGCCGACTCTAATGAAAAACTGTTTTTT.

The rearrangement uses TRBV4-2 and TRBJ1-5; tentatively, D is TRBD1 (5 bases). V shed 0 bases and J shed 6 bases, with 12 bases lying between them. Germline-derived CDR1 and CDR2 are LGHNA and YNFKEQ. The CDR3 consists of 15 residues. CDR3 in DNA: TGTGCCAGCAGCCAAGAAGGCAGGGCCACTCAGCCCCAGCATTTT. Its translation: CASSQEGRATQPQHF.

This clone was detected only once. The chain recombines TRBV11-2 with TRBJ1-6; 8 nucleotides align to TRBD1. This CDR3 region has 14 residues. CDR1 is SGHAT, CDR2 FQNNGV, per germline. V was clipped by 0 bases and J by 10 bases; unmatched bases: 2. The CDR3 nucleotides are TGTGCCAGCAGCTTAGAGGCAGGGGGCTCACCCCTCCACTTT. Amino acid sequence: CASSLEAGGSPLHF.

This chain links TRBV28 with TRBJ1-2; D is possibly TRBD1 (5 bases). The V gene's germline CDR1 is MDHEN and CDR2 SYDVKM. This CDR3 region has 13 residues. The germline V and J ends were trimmed by 6 bases and 4 bases, with 12 bases remaining between them. This CDR3 reads CASSPGHSYGYTF. CDR3 nucleotides: TGTGCCAGCAGCCCCGGACACAGCTATGGCTACACCTTC.

This clone was seen only once. The chain couples TRBV15 to TRBJ2-4, with D possibly matching TRBD1 (5 bases). The CDR3 sequence is 20 residues long. From germline, CDR1 is LNHNV and CDR2 YYDKDF (reference sequence). V dropped 0 bases and J dropped 0 bases, with 21 bases sitting between them. The CDR3 reads CATSRDKPRVKLQAKNIQYF. DNA for the CDR3: TGTGCCACCAGCAGAGATAAACCCAGGGTTAAACTGCAAGCCAAAAACATTCAGTACTTC.

The V gene is TRBV7-2, the J gene TRBJ2-7, with TRBD2 identical over 10 bases. The junction had 8 bases not matched to a gene; V was cut back by 3 bases and J by 3 bases. CDR1 and CDR2 (germline): SGHTA, FQGNSA. This CDR3 has 16 residues. CDR3 protein: CASSFLAGAPLYEQYF. The CDR3 region has the DNA TGTGCCAGCAGCTTCCTAGCGGGGGCCCCCCTCTACGAGCAGTACTTC.

This clone came up a few times. In nucleotides, the CDR3 is TGTGCCAGCAGCTTGGCGGGACCAGCCTACGAGCAGTACTTC. This gives the protein CASSLAGPAYEQYF. The chain joins TRBV7-9 to TRBJ2-7; maybe TRBD2 (6 bases). The CDR3 totals 14 residues. Germline V lookup: CDR1 SEHNR, CDR2 FQNEAQ (reference sequence). V lost 3 bases and J lost 2, with 11 bases in between. Drawing the rest from reference TRBV7-9 and TRBJ2-7, the complete variable domain is DTGVSQNPRHKITKRGQNVTFRCDPISEHNRLYWYRQTLGQGPEFLTYFQNEAQLEKSRLLSDRFSAERPKGSFSTLEIQRTEQGDSAMYLCASSLAGPAYEQYFGPGTRLTVT.

The chain couples TRBV7-2 to TRBJ2-5; the D gene is possibly TRBD2 (7 bases). CDR1 and CDR2 (germline): SGHTA, FQGNSA. V lost 1 base and J 4 bases, leaving 13 bases between the germline ends. This CDR3 comprises 15 residues. The CDR3 nucleotides read TGTGCCAGCAGCTTAGGTGGGGGGGCGCGAGAGACCCAGTACTTC. Encoded protein: CASSLGGGARETQYF.

The genes are TRBV6-1 and TRBJ2-7; TRBD2 matches at 12 bases. Per the germline V gene, CDR1 is MNHNS and CDR2 is SASEGT. The CDR3 covers 15 residues. The V segment lost 3 bases and the J segment 2 bases; nucleotides outside the gene matches: 2. The CDR3 reads CASSETSGSPYEQYF. CDR3 bases: TGTGCCAGCAGTGAGACTAGCGGGAGTCCCTACGAGCAGTACTTC.

This clone turned up a few times. This chain uses TRBV5-6 with TRBJ2-5; TRBD2 is a possible D gene (6 bases). The V gene's germline CDR1 is SGHDT and CDR2 YYEEEE. V gave up 3 bases and J gave up 5 bases, with 8 bases separating them. The CDR3 consists of 12 residues. In DNA form, the CDR3 reads TGTGCCAGCAGCTGGGGACTGGAGACCCAGTACTTC. Amino acid sequence: CASSWGLETQYF.